The rows below give T cell receptor beta chains drawn from one sample of a study of beta chain features in type 1 diabetes. Sequencing used immunoSEQ multiplex PCR; TCRdb keeps in-frame clones, though not all of them. Of 150,000 or so clones detected, about 9.8% appear once; the ten largest clones hold around 2.5%. Sequencing was carried out using central memory CD4+ T cells from blood. The receptors derive from a woman aged 18-35 years in good health. CDR3s leave out the opening cysteine and the closing phenylalanine or tryptophan. Size values are once, few and many counts, or a class for expanded clones, and some rows have none.

12,.,TRBJ1-2,TRBV25-1,ASSQTGTGEGYT
13,many,TRBJ1-1,TRBV5-4,ASSLGGTGGTEAF
14,few,TRBJ2-3,TRBV7-2,ASSASGGVQANTQY
12,few,TRBJ2-1,TRBV7-2,ASSLRLAEGEQF
14,few,TRBJ2-3,TRBV5-1,ASSLAQAGSTDTQY
12,few,TRBJ1-2,TRBV6-1,ASSEAAGAYGYT
11,.,TRBJ1-1,TRBV2,ASSAAGATEAF
13,.,TRBJ1-1,TRBV19,ASVTGGWSRTEAF
13,few,TRBJ2-1,TRBV6-5,ASRAGTTTSDEQF
13,.,TRBJ2-5,TRBV5-4,ASSLTGTLQETQY
14,.,TRBJ2-1,TRBV11-2,ASSRLASGRANEQF
12,.,TRBJ1-4,TRBV9,ASSALDTTGKLF
10,.,TRBJ1-2,TRBV2,ASNPGGYGYT
12,few,TRBJ2-7,TRBV14,ASRTLAGFYEQY
11,.,TRBJ2-3,TRBV7-3,ASSKKGGDTQY
10,.,TRBJ2-5,TRBV18,ASSRERETQY
15,.,TRBJ1-1,TRBV18,ASSPRGTGGVNTEAF
11,few,TRBJ2-6,TRBV7-2,ASSGQMANVLT
11,many,TRBJ2-5,TRBV28,ASSSGGGETQY
9,.,TRBJ2-2,TRBV5-1,ASSFGVELF
11,few,TRBJ1-2,TRBV29-1,SVDGTGGGGYT
11,few,TRBJ1-1,TRBV30,AWRPLTGREAF
14,few,TRBJ2-3,TRBV5-1,ASSSSSGGGTDTQY
12,.,TRBJ1-4,TRBV7-2,ASASRAAGKKLF
11,few,TRBJ1-1,TRBV29-1,SVQRGTNTEAF
13,.,TRBJ1-2,TRBV7-2,ASSLGALSSYGYT
13,many,TRBJ2-1,TRBV15,ATSSPGRRENEQF
12,few,TRBJ2-3,TRBV5-1,ASTGSGGQDTQY
14,.,TRBJ2-1,TRBV5-1,ASSLAWLAGYSEQF
13,few,TRBJ1-1,TRBV11-2,ASSRTGGPRTEAF
12,.,TRBJ1-4,TRBV4-3,ASSQERSREKLF
12,few,TRBJ2-5,TRBV4-1,ASSLRTSAETQY
12,few,TRBJ2-7,TRBV11-2,ASTQGGPPYEQY
12,few,TRBJ1-1,TRBV2,ASSRTGRNTEAF
10,.,TRBJ1-3,TRBV7-2,ASSSLGNTIY
13,few,TRBJ2-3,TRBV4-2,ASSPRAGNTDTQY
6,few,TRBJ2-1,TRBV29-1,SADEQF
12,few,TRBJ2-2,TRBV5-1,ASRNSGDTGELF
13,.,TRBJ2-5,TRBV7-7,ASSAGGTSKETQY
12,.,TRBJ2-1,TRBV30,AWSRRDSYNEQF
14,.,TRBJ2-4,TRBV9,ASSGSPYLAKNIQY
12,few,TRBJ1-4,TRBV7-9,ASSAGTGVEKLF
14,.,TRBJ2-1,TRBV7-6,ASSSPGTGDYNEQF
13,.,TRBJ2-1,TRBV30,AWREGLAGGNEQF
11,.,TRBJ1-3,TRBV2,ASRGTAGNTIY
14,.,TRBJ2-3,TRBV30,AWSPRDRGFADTQY
13,few,TRBJ2-5,TRBV6-5,ASSQTTSGAETQY